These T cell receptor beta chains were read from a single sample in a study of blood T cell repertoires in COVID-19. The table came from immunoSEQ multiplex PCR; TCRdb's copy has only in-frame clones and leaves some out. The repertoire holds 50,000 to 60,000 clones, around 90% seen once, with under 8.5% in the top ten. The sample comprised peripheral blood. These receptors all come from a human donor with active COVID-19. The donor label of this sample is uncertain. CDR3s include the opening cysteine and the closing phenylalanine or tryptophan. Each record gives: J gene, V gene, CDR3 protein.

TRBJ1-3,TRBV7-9,CASSLGRSSGNTIYF
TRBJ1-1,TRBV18,CASSPLQTRGLMNTEAFF
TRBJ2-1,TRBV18,CASSPPGAPTYNEQFF
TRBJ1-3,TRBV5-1,CASSPLTGSSGNTIYF
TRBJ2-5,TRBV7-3,CASSPGQRGETQYF
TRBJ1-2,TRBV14,CASSPRTGDGYTF
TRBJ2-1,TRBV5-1,CASRPRTSGGDNEQFF
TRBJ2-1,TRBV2,CASSSLAAGYNEQFF
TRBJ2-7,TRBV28,CASSPSGGPQEQYF
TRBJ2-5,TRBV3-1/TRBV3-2,CASSQDRGVLETQYF
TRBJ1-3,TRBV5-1,CASSFGFSSGNTIYF
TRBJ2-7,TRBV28,CASSLLRETTGYEQYF
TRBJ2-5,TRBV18,CASSPGGGPQETQYF
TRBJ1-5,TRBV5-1,CASSPSDSSNQPQHF
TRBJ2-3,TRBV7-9,CASTPTRQFTDTQYF
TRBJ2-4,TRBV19,CASRGAERLAKNIQYF
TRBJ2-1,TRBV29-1,CSVERPRDRLDEQFF
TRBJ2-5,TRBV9,CASSDRQWGLETQYF
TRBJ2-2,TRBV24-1,CATSDRDRAGGTGELFF
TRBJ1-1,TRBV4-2,CASSQPTGANTEAFF
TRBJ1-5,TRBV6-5,CASRTGLGNQPQHF
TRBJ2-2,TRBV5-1,CASSLSRGPVTGELFF
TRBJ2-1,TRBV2,CASKDRDYNEQFF
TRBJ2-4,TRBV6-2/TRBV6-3,CASSERLAGGIAKNIQYF
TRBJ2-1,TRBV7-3,CASSLSRSSYNEQFF
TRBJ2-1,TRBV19,CASSITGTRDYNEQFF
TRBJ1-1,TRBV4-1,CASSLEAGGSTEAFF
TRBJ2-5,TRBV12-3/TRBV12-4,CASRTSAKETQYF
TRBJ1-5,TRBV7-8,CASSSVFSNQPQHF
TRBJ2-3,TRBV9,CASSVGTSGNTDTQYF
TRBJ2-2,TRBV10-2,CASSENTPGSGELFF
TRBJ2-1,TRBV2,CASSDLGGKAEQFF
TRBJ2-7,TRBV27,CASSPGTGPYEQYF
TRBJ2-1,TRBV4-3,CASSQDRGGRVYEQFF
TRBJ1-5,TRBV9,CASSVGDRGQPQHF
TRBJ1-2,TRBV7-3,CASSPTGTPVHVF
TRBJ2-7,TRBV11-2,CASSSIRGASYEQYF
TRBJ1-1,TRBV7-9,CASSYSLNTEAFF
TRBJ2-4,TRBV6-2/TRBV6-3,CASSREIAGGPNIQYF
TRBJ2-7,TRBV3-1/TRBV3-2,CASSQAPGLASDSYEQYF
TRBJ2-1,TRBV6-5,CASSGRAYNEQFF
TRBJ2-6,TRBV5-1,CASSQLGQGGANVLTF
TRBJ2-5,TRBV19,CASRSSRETQYF
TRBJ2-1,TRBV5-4,CASSLGTSGRVDEQFF
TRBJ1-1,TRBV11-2,CASSLQGYTEAFF
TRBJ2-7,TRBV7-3,CASSAGQGGEQYF
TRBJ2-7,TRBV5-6,CASSLDRTSGGSYEQYF
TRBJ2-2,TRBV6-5,CASSYQTGSNTGELFF
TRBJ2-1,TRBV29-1,CSVELRVPYNEQFF
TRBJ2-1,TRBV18,CASSPNTGAVEQFF
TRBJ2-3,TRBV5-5,CASSLASGANTDTQYF
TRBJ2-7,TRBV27,CASSLRRPGRGASYEQYF
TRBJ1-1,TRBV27,CASSGNRGDTEAFF
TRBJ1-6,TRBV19,CASSIGPRTDSPLHF